These T cell receptor beta chains were read from a single sample in a study of cytomegalovirus exposure and HLA in healthy donors. Measured with immunoSEQ multiplex PCR; TCRdb has only the in-frame clones, and not every one. The data contain more than 95,000 clones, roughly 80% of them singletons. Sequencing used PBMCs. The receptor source for this set is a man aged 50 to 59 in good health and CMV-seropositive. The CDR3 runs from the conserved cysteine through the conserved F or W. A D gene is named only where the DNA matches it firmly. The size of a clone is reported for some rows only, either as once, few or many, or as a class for expanded clones.

size: -; V: TRBV6-1; J: TRBJ2-5; D: TRBD1; CDR3: CASSGGGQGPETQYF; DNA: TGTGCCAGCAGTGGGGGTGGACAGGGACCAGAGACCCAGTACTTC
size: -; V: TRBV28; J: TRBJ1-1; D: TRBD1; CDR3: CASSPIGQGVTEAFF; DNA: TGTGCCAGCAGTCCGATAGGACAGGGGGTGACTGAAGCTTTCTTT
size: -; V: TRBV11-2; J: TRBJ2-7; D: -; CDR3: CASSLEGALLYEQYF; DNA: TGTGCCAGCAGCTTAGAGGGAGCGCTTCTCTACGAGCAGTACTTC
size: -; V: TRBV4-2; J: TRBJ1-1; D: TRBD1; CDR3: CASSHSRDRGQITSEAFF; DNA: TGTGCCAGCAGCCACAGTCGGGACAGGGGGCAAATAACTTCTGAAGCTTTCTTT
size: -; V: TRBV7-9; J: TRBJ2-7; D: TRBD2; CDR3: CASSRSKGREMDYEQYF; DNA: TGTGCCAGCAGTCGCTCCAAGGGGCGGGAGATGGACTACGAGCAGTACTTC
size: -; V: TRBV14; J: TRBJ2-1; D: -; CDR3: CASSLAGEQFF; DNA: TGTGCCAGCAGCCTAGCCGGCGAGCAGTTCTTC
size: -; V: TRBV29-1; J: TRBJ1-1; D: -; CDR3: CSVQGGYLNTEAFF; DNA: TGCAGCGTACAAGGGGGATATCTAAACACTGAAGCTTTCTTT
size: -; V: TRBV29-1; J: TRBJ2-7; D: TRBD2; CDR3: CSVELAGVDYEQYF; DNA: TGCAGCGTTGAACTAGCGGGAGTAGACTACGAGCAGTACTTC
size: -; V: TRBV5-6; J: TRBJ2-5; D: -; CDR3: CASSARDFVETQYF; DNA: TGTGCCAGCAGCGCCAGGGACTTCGTAGAGACCCAGTACTTC
size: -; V: TRBV9; J: TRBJ2-1; D: -; CDR3: CASSVGRGAYNEQFF; DNA: TGTGCCAGCAGCGTAGGTCGGGGTGCCTACAATGAGCAGTTCTTC
size: once; V: TRBV27; J: TRBJ1-2; D: TRBD1; CDR3: CASSSKPFGQGFYGYTF; DNA: TGTGCCAGCAGTTCAAAACCCTTCGGACAGGGGTTCTATGGCTACACCTTC
size: -; V: TRBV18; J: TRBJ1-5; D: TRBD1; CDR3: CASSLYGQGNQPQHF; DNA: TGTGCCAGCTCACTATACGGACAGGGGAATCAGCCCCAGCATTTT
size: -; V: TRBV5-1; J: TRBJ1-1; D: -; CDR3: CASSLQGDTEAFF; DNA: TGCGCCAGCAGCCTACAGGGAGACACTGAAGCTTTCTTT
size: -; V: TRBV5-6; J: TRBJ2-7; D: TRBD1; CDR3: CASSYRGPPAYEQYF; DNA: TGTGCCAGCAGCTACAGGGGGCCCCCTGCCTACGAGCAGTACTTC
size: -; V: TRBV30; J: TRBJ1-1; D: TRBD1; CDR3: CACSGTGALGNTEAFF; DNA: TGTGCCTGCTCCGGGACAGGGGCTTTGGGAAACACTGAAGCTTTCTTT
size: -; V: TRBV4-3; J: TRBJ2-5; D: -; CDR3: CASSQDPQGKETQYF; DNA: TGCGCCAGCAGCCAAGACCCCCAGGGGAAAGAGACCCAGTACTTC
size: -; V: TRBV2; J: TRBJ2-2; D: TRBD1; CDR3: CASIRDRQTGELFF; DNA: TGTGCCAGCATTAGGGACAGGCAAACCGGGGAGCTGTTTTTT
size: -; V: TRBV18; J: TRBJ2-1; D: -; CDR3: CASSPYVMGRTRLEFHEQFF; DNA: TGTGCCAGCTCACCCTACGTGATGGGTCGTACTAGACTCGAGTTCCATGAGCAGTTCTTC
size: few; V: TRBV28; J: TRBJ2-1; D: TRBD2; CDR3: CASREGLAYNEQFF; DNA: TGTGCCAGCAGGGAGGGACTAGCTTACAATGAGCAGTTCTTC
size: -; V: TRBV4-3; J: TRBJ2-1; D: -; CDR3: CASSSRSGNEQFF; DNA: TGCGCCAGCAGTTCCCGGAGTGGGAATGAGCAGTTCTTC
size: -; V: TRBV5-1; J: TRBJ1-2; D: TRBD1; CDR3: CASSFYGQGTNGYTF; DNA: TGCGCCAGCAGCTTCTACGGACAGGGAACGAATGGCTACACCTTC
size: -; V: TRBV30; J: TRBJ1-6; D: -; CDR3: CAWSANSPLHF; DNA: TGTGCCTGGAGTGCAAATTCACCCCTCCACTTT
size: -; V: TRBV18; J: TRBJ1-1; D: -; CDR3: CASSPEQNTEAFF; DNA: TGTGCCAGCTCACCAGAACAGAACACTGAAGCTTTCTTT
size: once; V: TRBV7-2; J: TRBJ2-7; D: TRBD2; CDR3: CASRAGTSGYEQYF; DNA: TGTGCCAGCAGGGCCGGGACTAGCGGTTACGAGCAGTACTTC
size: -; V: TRBV9; J: TRBJ1-6; D: -; CDR3: CASSMGLANSPLHF; DNA: TGTGCCAGCAGCATGGGGCTCGCCAATTCACCCCTCCACTTT
size: -; V: TRBV28; J: TRBJ2-6; D: TRBD1; CDR3: CASSSQGAEGANVLTF; DNA: TGTGCCAGCAGTTCACAGGGGGCGGAAGGGGCCAACGTCCTGACTTTC
size: -; V: TRBV19; J: TRBJ1-5; D: TRBD1; CDR3: CASSIGGGQGGNQPQHF; DNA: TGTGCCAGTAGTATAGGGGGGGGACAGGGCGGCAATCAGCCCCAGCATTTT
size: -; V: TRBV2; J: TRBJ1-5; D: TRBD1; CDR3: CASRGQGRYQPQHF; DNA: TGTGCCAGCAGGGGACAGGGTAGATATCAGCCCCAGCATTTC
size: -; V: TRBV5-4; J: TRBJ1-1; D: TRBD1; CDR3: CASSSRDRGTEAFF; DNA: TGTGCCAGCAGCTCTCGGGACAGGGGCACTGAAGCTTTCTTT
size: few; V: TRBV7-6; J: TRBJ2-7; D: TRBD1; CDR3: CASSSEGAVSYEQYF; DNA: TGTGCCAGCAGCTCCGAGGGGGCCGTCTCCTACGAGCAGTACTTC
size: -; V: TRBV2; J: TRBJ1-1; D: -; CDR3: CASDGVEAFF; DNA: TGTGCCAGTGACGGGGTGGAAGCTTTCTTT
size: -; V: TRBV9; J: TRBJ2-6; D: TRBD1; CDR3: CASSVGFQGAAGANVLTF; DNA: TGTGCCAGCAGCGTAGGGTTCCAGGGGGCTGCTGGGGCCAACGTCCTGACTTTC
size: -; V: TRBV11-2; J: TRBJ2-5; D: -; CDR3: CASSLDVSRREAQYF; DNA: TGTGCCAGCAGCTTAGATGTTTCCCGGAGAGAGGCCCAGTACTTC
size: -; V: TRBV7-2; J: TRBJ1-5; D: TRBD1; CDR3: CASSVRQGSQPQHF; DNA: TGTGCCAGCAGCGTTCGACAGGGTTCCCAGCCCCAGCATTTT
size: -; V: TRBV11-3; J: TRBJ2-3; D: TRBD2; CDR3: CASSLTGGADTQYF; DNA: TGTGCCAGCAGCTTAACGGGAGGCGCAGATACGCAGTATTTT
size: -; V: TRBV5-1; J: TRBJ2-3; D: TRBD2; CDR3: CASSSGTSVITDTQYF; DNA: TGCGCCAGCAGCTCCGGGACTAGCGTAATCACAGATACGCAGTATTTT
size: -; V: TRBV28; J: TRBJ2-6; D: TRBD1; CDR3: CASSPVPGQTSGANVLTF; DNA: TGTGCCAGCAGCCCCGTTCCGGGACAGACCTCTGGGGCCAACGTCCTGACTTTC
size: few; V: TRBV6-1; J: TRBJ1-2; D: -; CDR3: CASSEEWQHGYTF; DNA: TGTGCCAGCAGTGAAGAATGGCAACATGGCTACACCTTC
size: -; V: TRBV11-2; J: TRBJ1-6; D: -; CDR3: CASSLENRAPLHF; DNA: TGTGCCAGCAGCTTAGAGAACAGGGCACCCCTCCACTTT
size: -; V: TRBV19; J: TRBJ1-5; D: -; CDR3: CASSIHRGEGQPQHF; DNA: TGTGCCAGTAGTATCCATCGGGGAGAAGGTCAGCCCCAGCATTTT
size: -; V: TRBV7-2; J: TRBJ2-7; D: -; CDR3: CASSPQGSAHEQYF; DNA: TGTGCCAGCAGCCCCCAGGGGTCGGCCCACGAGCAGTACTTC
size: -; V: TRBV28; J: TRBJ1-2; D: -; CDR3: CASSLGGVGYTF; DNA: TGTGCCAGCAGTCTAGGAGGGGTTGGCTACACCTTC
size: -; V: TRBV7-6; J: TRBJ2-1; D: TRBD2; CDR3: CASSPRLAGDLYNEQFF; DNA: TGTGCCAGCAGCCCAAGACTAGCGGGCGACCTTTACAATGAGCAGTTCTTC
size: -; V: TRBV9; J: TRBJ2-3; D: -; CDR3: CASSPSGGQGTDTQYF; DNA: TGTGCCAGCAGCCCCAGTGGGGGCCAAGGCACAGATACGCAGTATTTT
size: -; V: TRBV10-3; J: TRBJ1-1; D: -; CDR3: CAISESGGGGVNTEAFF; DNA: TGTGCCATCAGTGAGTCGGGTGGTGGGGGGGTGAACACTGAAGCTTTCTTT
size: -; V: TRBV7-2; J: TRBJ2-7; D: TRBD1; CDR3: CASSLTGTVVSYYEQYF; DNA: TGTGCCAGCAGCCTAACCGGGACAGTAGTAAGTTACTACGAGCAGTACTTC
size: few; V: TRBV10-3; J: TRBJ2-7; D: TRBD1; CDR3: CAISARDRGFSYEQYF; DNA: TGTGCCATCAGTGCCCGGGACAGGGGATTCTCCTACGAGCAGTACTTC
size: -; V: TRBV5-1; J: TRBJ1-1; D: -; CDR3: CASTLRGNTEAFF; DNA: TGCGCCAGCACCCTAAGAGGAAACACTGAAGCTTTCTTT
size: few; V: TRBV19; J: TRBJ1-6; D: TRBD1; CDR3: CASSRDRGSNSPLHF; DNA: TGTGCCAGTAGTCGGGACAGGGGATCGAATTCACCCCTCCACTTT
size: -; V: TRBV18; J: TRBJ2-5; D: -; CDR3: CASSPTRQVGETQYF; DNA: TGTGCCAGCTCACCTACAAGACAGGTCGGAGAGACCCAGTACTTC
size: -; V: TRBV19; J: TRBJ2-6; D: TRBD1; CDR3: CASSADRAGANVLTF; DNA: TGTGCCAGTAGTGCAGACAGGGCTGGGGCCAACGTCCTGACTTTC
size: -; V: TRBV4-1; J: TRBJ2-7; D: -; CDR3: CASSPLPTGIYSYEQYF; DNA: TGCGCCAGCAGTCCCCTCCCCACTGGTATCTACTCCTACGAGCAGTACTTC
size: -; V: TRBV11-2; J: TRBJ1-1; D: -; CDR3: CASSLGKERTTEAFF; DNA: TGTGCCAGCAGCTTAGGTAAGGAGAGAACGACTGAAGCTTTCTTT
size: few; V: TRBV4-3; J: TRBJ1-4; D: -; CDR3: CASSQGVPSANEKLFF; DNA: TGCGCCAGCAGCCAAGGAGTCCCTTCGGCTAATGAAAAACTGTTTTTT
size: few; V: TRBV5-6; J: TRBJ2-1; D: -; CDR3: CASSYQQVLSYNEQFF; DNA: TGTGCCAGCAGCTATCAACAGGTCCTATCCTACAATGAGCAGTTCTTC